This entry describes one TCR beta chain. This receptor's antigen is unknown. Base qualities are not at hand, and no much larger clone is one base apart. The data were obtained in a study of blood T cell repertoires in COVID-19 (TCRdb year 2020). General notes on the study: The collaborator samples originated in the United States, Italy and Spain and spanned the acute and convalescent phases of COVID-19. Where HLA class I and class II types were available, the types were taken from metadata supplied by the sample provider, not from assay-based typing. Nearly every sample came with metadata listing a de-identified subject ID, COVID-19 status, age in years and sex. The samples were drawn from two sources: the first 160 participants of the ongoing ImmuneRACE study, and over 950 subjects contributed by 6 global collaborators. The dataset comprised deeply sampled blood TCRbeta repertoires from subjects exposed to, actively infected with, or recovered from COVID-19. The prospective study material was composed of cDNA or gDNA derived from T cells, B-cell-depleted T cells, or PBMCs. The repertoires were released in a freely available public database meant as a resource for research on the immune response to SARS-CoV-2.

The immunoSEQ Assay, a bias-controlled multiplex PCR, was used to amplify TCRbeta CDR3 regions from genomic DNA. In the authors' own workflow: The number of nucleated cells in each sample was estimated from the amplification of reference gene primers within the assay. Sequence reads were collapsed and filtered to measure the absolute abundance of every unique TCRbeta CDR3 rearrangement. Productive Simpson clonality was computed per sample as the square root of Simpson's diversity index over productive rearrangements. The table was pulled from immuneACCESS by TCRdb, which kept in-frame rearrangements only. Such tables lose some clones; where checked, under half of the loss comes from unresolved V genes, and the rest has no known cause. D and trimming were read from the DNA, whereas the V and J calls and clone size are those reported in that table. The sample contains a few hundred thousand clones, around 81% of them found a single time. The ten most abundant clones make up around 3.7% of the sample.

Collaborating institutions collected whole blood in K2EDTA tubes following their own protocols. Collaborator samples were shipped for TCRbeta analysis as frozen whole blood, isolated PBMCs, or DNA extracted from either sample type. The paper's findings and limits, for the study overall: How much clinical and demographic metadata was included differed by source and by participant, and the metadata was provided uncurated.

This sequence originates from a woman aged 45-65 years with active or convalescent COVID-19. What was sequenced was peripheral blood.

Here the CDR3 is given as CASSPDLAGTEAFF. The DNA sequence is as follows: TGTGCCAGCAGCCCCGATTTAGCAGGGACTGAAGCTTTCTTT. The rearrangement combines TRBV11-2 with TRBJ1-1; a weak D assignment points to TRBD1 (5 bases agree). Its CDR3 holds 14 amino acids, cysteine through phenylalanine. The entry retains the CDR3 DNA only, 42 bases that are in frame from base 1. The germline ends are 15 bases apart after V is trimmed by 5 bases and J by 5 bases. The germline V gene provides CDR1 SGHAT and CDR2 FQNNGV.